The next 20 T cell receptor beta chains were all read from a single sample in a study of Ad26.COV2.S vaccination and SARS-CoV-2 variants. Assay used: immunoSEQ multiplex PCR; TCRdb lists only in-frame clones, some missing. The sample lists roughly 300,000 clones; 85% to 90% were seen once. Specified treatment: over 15 received Ad26.COV2.S at low or high dose, single or two shots; roughly five received placebo; per-sample allocation not given. Material that was analyzed had been drawn on day 63 after the first vaccine or placebo injection. The source material was peripheral blood, sampled in a trial of Ad26.COV2.S vaccine versus placebo. The receptors were sampled from a person aged 18 to 65 who received the Ad26.COV2.S COVID-19 vaccine or a placebo.

V is TRBV5-6 and J is TRBJ1-1, with 7 bases fitting TRBD1. After removal of 3 bases from V and 11 bases from J, the junction contained 7 bases not matched to a gene. The V gene's germline CDR1 is SGHDT and CDR2 YYEEEE. The length of the CDR3 is 12 residues. CDR3 coding DNA: TGTGCCAGCAGCTCTTCCGGGACAGAGGCTTTCTTT. Its translation is CASSSSGTEAFF.

J is TRBJ1-2 and V is TRBV11-3; 9 bases match TRBD1. Trimming cost V 1 base and J 4 bases; bases outside gene matches: 4. The CDR3 consists of 15 residues. Germline CDR1 reads SGHNT; CDR2 reads YENEEA. The CDR3 DNA reads TGTGCCAGCAGCTTAGGGGGACAGGGCGCCTATGGCTACACCTTC. Its translation is CASSLGGQGAYGYTF.

The chain joins TRBV5-1 to TRBJ2-5, with 12 bases fitting TRBD2. With V trimmed by 6 bases and J by 4 bases, 10 bases remained unmatched. Germline V gene sequence: CDR1 SGHRS, CDR2 YFSETQ. CDR3 length: 16 residues. The CDR3 is CASNPRLAGAPETQYF. The CDR3 DNA sequence: TGCGCCAGCAACCCGCGACTAGCGGGAGCCCCAGAGACCCAGTACTTC.

This chain connects TRBV3-1 (or the pseudogene TRBV3-2) to TRBJ2-1, with 7 bases fitting TRBD1. The junction had 8 bases not matched to a gene; V was cut back by 3 bases and J by 9 bases. The germline gives CDR1 LGHDT, CDR2 YNNKEL (reference sequence). This CDR3 has 14 amino acids. The CDR3 bases are TGTGCCAGCAGCCAGGACAGGTGGATTGGTGAGCAGTTCTTC. Translating gives CASSQDRWIGEQFF.

The chain has TRBV10-2 and TRBJ1-4, with TRBD1 matching over 7 bases. The length of the CDR3 is 16 residues. CDR1 and CDR2 (germline): WSHSY, SAAADI. Trimming at V came to 5 bases and at J to 0 bases, leaving 6 bases not matched to a gene. The CDR3 bases are TGCGCCAGCAGTAATACTGGGACAGCAACTAATGAAAAACTGTTTTTT. Translated, it gives CASSNTGTATNEKLFF.

The sample holds a few counts of this clone. The V gene is TRBV6-6, the J gene TRBJ2-7, with unresolved D. Germline CDR1 MNHNY, CDR2 SVGAGI (reference sequence). Trimming pared 5 bases from V and 0 bases from J, leaving 5 bases between. The CDR3 spans 12 residues. The CDR3 sequence is CASSRNSYEQYF. The CDR3 coding sequence is TGTGCCAGCAGTAGGAACTCCTACGAGCAGTACTTC.

The chain joins TRBV4-3 to TRBJ2-2; no definite D call. CDR1 is LGHNA and CDR2 is YSLEER in the germline V gene. V lost 0 bases, J lost 4 bases, and 6 bases lay in between. This CDR3 is built from 14 residues. The CDR3 here is CASSQEGRTGELFF. The CDR3 coding sequence is TGCGCCAGCAGCCAAGAAGGCCGCACCGGGGAGCTGTTTTTT.

The J gene is TRBJ1-1, the V gene TRBV5-8, with D perhaps TRBD1 (6 bases). The germline V gene encodes CDR1 SGHTS and CDR2 YDEGEE. The CDR3 has 16 amino acids. V lost 6 bases, J lost 0 bases, and 18 bases lay in between. CDR3 amino acids: CASTFPPGDMNTEAFF. Written as DNA, the CDR3 is TGTGCCAGCACCTTCCCTCCAGGGGACATGAACACTGAAGCTTTCTTT.

The rearrangement joins TRBV19 to TRBJ2-1; TRBD2 matches at 8 bases. Trimming at V came to 5 bases and at J to 2 bases, leaving 5 bases not matched to a gene. Germline-derived CDR1 and CDR2 are LNHDA and SQIVND (reference sequence). The CDR3 runs to 15 residues. This chain's CDR3 is CASSSTSGTYNEQFF. CDR3 DNA sequence: TGTGCCAGTAGTTCTACTAGCGGAACCTACAATGAGCAGTTCTTC. Full variable domain (remainder filled in from reference TRBV19 and TRBJ2-1): DGGITQSPKYLFRKEGQNVTLSCEQNLNHDAMYWYRQDPGQGLRLIYYSQIVNDFQKGDIAEGYSVSREKKESFPLTVTSAQKNPTAFYLCASSSTSGTYNEQFFGPGTRLTVL.

The V and J genes are TRBV9 and TRBJ2-7, with unresolved D. CDR3 length equals 13 residues. Germline lookup yields CDR1 SGDLS and CDR2 YYNGEE. The V end lost 0 bases, the J end lost 7 bases, and 11 bases lay between the germline ends. The CDR3 sequence: CASSVASAGEQYF. The CDR3 DNA reads TGTGCCAGCAGCGTAGCCTCTGCTGGGGAGCAGTACTTC.

The chain is built from TRBV28 and TRBJ1-5; TRBD1 aligns across 7 bases. The CDR3 has 19 residues. V was pared by 6 bases and J by 0 bases, with 17 bases of the junction left unmatched. The germline gives CDR1 MDHEN, CDR2 SYDVKM. Written as DNA, the CDR3 is TGTGCCAGCAGCTCTCTCAGGGGGTCCCGGCAATATAGCAATCAGCCCCAGCATTTT. The encoded protein is CASSSLRGSRQYSNQPQHF.

This rearrangement joins TRBV6-6 to TRBJ1-2; 9 nucleotides line up with TRBD1. CDR1 and CDR2 (germline): MNHNY, SVGAGI (reference sequence). The CDR3 spans 15 residues. The V segment lost 0 bases and the J segment 2 bases; nucleotides outside the gene matches: 1. CDR3 coding DNA: TGTGCCAGCAGTTACTCCGGGACAGGGAACTATGGCTACACCTTC. Residues: CASSYSGTGNYGYTF.

The gene calls are TRBV11-2 and TRBJ2-3; D gene ambiguous. Germline V lookup: CDR1 SGHAT, CDR2 FQNNGV. The CDR3 consists of 12 residues. V dropped 5 bases and J dropped 9 bases, with 12 bases sitting between them. The chain's CDR3 is CASSPLLETQYF. CDR3 DNA: TGTGCCAGCAGCCCCCTCCTCGAGACGCAGTATTTT.

The rearrangement links TRBV19 to TRBJ2-6; D may match TRBD1 or TRBD2 (5 bases each). CDR1 and CDR2 from the germline V gene are LNHDA and SQIVND (reference sequence). The CDR3 contains 15 residues. V lost 8 bases to trimming and J lost 0 bases, with 11 bases between them. This CDR3 reads CASGTVSSGANVLTF. CDR3 in DNA: TGTGCCAGTGGGACGGTTAGCTCTGGGGCCAACGTCCTGACTTTC.

This chain links TRBV19 with TRBJ1-5; possible D gene TRBD1, 5 bases. V gave up 1 base and J gave up 6 bases, with 19 bases separating them. Per germline, CDR1 LNHDA and CDR2 SQIVND (reference sequence). This CDR3 is 17 amino acids long. The DNA for the CDR3 is TGTGCCAGTAGTATAGGAAGGAGGCAGGGTGGGAGTCAGCCCCAGCATTTT. Amino acids: CASSIGRRQGGSQPQHF.

The V gene is TRBV14, the J gene TRBJ2-1; no reliable D call. From germline, CDR1 is SGHDN and CDR2 FVKESK. This CDR3 is 14 amino acids long. The V gene lost 4 bases and the J gene lost 1 base, with 8 bases spanning the gap. The CDR3: CASSRHHSYNEQFF. In DNA form, the CDR3 reads TGTGCCAGCAGCCGACATCATTCCTACAATGAGCAGTTCTTC.

The gene calls are TRBV6-5 and TRBJ1-1; 10 bases line up with TRBD1. The V gene end was trimmed by 6 bases and the J gene end by 5 bases; junction bases not matched to a gene: 6. CDR3 length: 14 amino acids. The germline V gene encodes CDR1 MNHEY and CDR2 SVGAGI. The CDR3 sequence is CASRVDRGYTEAFF. The CDR3 DNA reads as TGTGCCAGCAGGGTGGACAGGGGGTATACTGAAGCTTTCTTT.

The sample holds one count of this clone. This chain connects TRBV15 to TRBJ1-5, with 9 bases that match TRBD1. Germline V gene lookup returns CDR1 LNHNV and CDR2 YYDKDF (reference sequence). This CDR3 is built from 16 residues. J gave up 6 bases and V 2 bases, and 8 bases lay outside the gene matches. The CDR3 region has the DNA TGTGCCACCAGCAGACAGAATACAGGGGGCGGTCAGCCCCAGCATTTT. Encoded protein: CATSRQNTGGGQPQHF.

The table lists this clone with a count of one. V usage is TRBV10-1 and J usage is TRBJ2-2; D possibly corresponds to TRBD1 (5 bases). The V end was cut by 10 bases, the J end by 4 bases, with 10 bases between. The CDR3 length is 12 residues. In germline, CDR1 is WNHNN, CDR2 SYGVQD (reference sequence). The CDR3 sequence: CATKRGTGELFF. The CDR3 region has the DNA TGCGCCACGAAAAGGGGCACCGGGGAGCTGTTTTTT.

The rearrangement links TRBV27 to TRBJ2-1; 8 positions agree with TRBD2. The CDR3 is 15 amino acids. CDR1 is MNHEY and CDR2 is SMNVEV in the germline V gene (reference sequence). V lost 5 bases, J lost 4 bases, and 7 bases stayed unmatched. The CDR3 spells CASSPAGVVYNEQFF. The CDR3 DNA sequence: TGTGCCAGCAGTCCAGCGGGAGTCGTGTACAATGAGCAGTTCTTC.